These T cell receptor beta chains were read from a single sample in a study of CD8+ T cells in alopecia areata. This table comes from immunoSEQ multiplex PCR, and its TCRdb copy is limited to in-frame clones, with some not included. The sample yields approximately 9,300 clones, 50% to 80% seen once. The sequencing input was skin. These TCRs come from a human donor with alopecia areata. The CDR3 runs from the conserved cysteine through the conserved F or W. A D gene is named only where the DNA matches it firmly. Only part of the rows carry a size: once, few, many, or a class if the clone is expanded.

CDR3aa	CDR3nt	d_gene	j_gene	abundance	v_gene
CSVGTGTYEQYF	TGCAGCGTCGGGACAGGGACCTACGAGCAGTACTTC	TRBD1	TRBJ2-7	.	TRBV29-1
CASSLSGQTEAFF	TGCGCCAGCAGCTTGTCAGGGCAGACTGAAGCTTTCTTT	.	TRBJ1-1	.	TRBV5-1
CASSPGTGFEYTEAFF	TGTGCCAGCAGCCCCGGGACAGGGTTCGAGTACACTGAAGCTTTCTTT	TRBD1	TRBJ1-1	.	TRBV27
CASCGTGGSSSTGELFF	TGTGCCAGCTGTGGGACAGGGGGATCCTCGAGCACCGGGGAGCTGTTTTTT	TRBD1	TRBJ2-2	.	TRBV6-1
CASSAGTGGYNEQFF	TGTGCCAGCAGTGCTGGGACCGGAGGGTACAATGAGCAGTTCTTC	.	TRBJ2-1	.	TRBV6-4
CASSPLAGVGYNEQFF	TGTGCCAGCTCACCACTAGCGGGAGTAGGCTACAATGAGCAGTTCTTC	TRBD2	TRBJ2-1	.	TRBV18
CASSFAPPEAFF	TGTGCCAGCAGCTTCGCCCCCCCTGAAGCTTTCTTT	.	TRBJ1-1	.	TRBV11-2
CASSRGFYEQYF	TGTGCCAGCAGCCGCGGATTCTACGAGCAGTACTTC	.	TRBJ2-7	few	TRBV5-6
CASSRTPRNNEQFF	TGTGCCAGCAGCCGCACTCCTAGAAACAATGAGCAGTTCTTC	.	TRBJ2-1	.	TRBV7-2
CASSLGQPSGILNTQYF	TGTGCCAGCAGCTTAGGTCAGCCTAGCGGGATATTAAATACGCAGTATTTT	TRBD2	TRBJ2-3	.	TRBV7-2
CASSLVPGAADTQYF	TGCGCCAGCAGCTTGGTCCCGGGGGCGGCAGATACGCAGTATTTT	.	TRBJ2-3	.	TRBV5-1
CAWTRRTLNEQYF	TGTGCCTGGACGCGGCGGACCCTAAACGAGCAGTACTTC	.	TRBJ2-7	once	TRBV30
CATSIQTGGGRDTQYF	TGTGCCACCAGCATACAGACAGGGGGTGGTAGAGATACGCAGTATTTT	TRBD1	TRBJ2-3	.	TRBV15